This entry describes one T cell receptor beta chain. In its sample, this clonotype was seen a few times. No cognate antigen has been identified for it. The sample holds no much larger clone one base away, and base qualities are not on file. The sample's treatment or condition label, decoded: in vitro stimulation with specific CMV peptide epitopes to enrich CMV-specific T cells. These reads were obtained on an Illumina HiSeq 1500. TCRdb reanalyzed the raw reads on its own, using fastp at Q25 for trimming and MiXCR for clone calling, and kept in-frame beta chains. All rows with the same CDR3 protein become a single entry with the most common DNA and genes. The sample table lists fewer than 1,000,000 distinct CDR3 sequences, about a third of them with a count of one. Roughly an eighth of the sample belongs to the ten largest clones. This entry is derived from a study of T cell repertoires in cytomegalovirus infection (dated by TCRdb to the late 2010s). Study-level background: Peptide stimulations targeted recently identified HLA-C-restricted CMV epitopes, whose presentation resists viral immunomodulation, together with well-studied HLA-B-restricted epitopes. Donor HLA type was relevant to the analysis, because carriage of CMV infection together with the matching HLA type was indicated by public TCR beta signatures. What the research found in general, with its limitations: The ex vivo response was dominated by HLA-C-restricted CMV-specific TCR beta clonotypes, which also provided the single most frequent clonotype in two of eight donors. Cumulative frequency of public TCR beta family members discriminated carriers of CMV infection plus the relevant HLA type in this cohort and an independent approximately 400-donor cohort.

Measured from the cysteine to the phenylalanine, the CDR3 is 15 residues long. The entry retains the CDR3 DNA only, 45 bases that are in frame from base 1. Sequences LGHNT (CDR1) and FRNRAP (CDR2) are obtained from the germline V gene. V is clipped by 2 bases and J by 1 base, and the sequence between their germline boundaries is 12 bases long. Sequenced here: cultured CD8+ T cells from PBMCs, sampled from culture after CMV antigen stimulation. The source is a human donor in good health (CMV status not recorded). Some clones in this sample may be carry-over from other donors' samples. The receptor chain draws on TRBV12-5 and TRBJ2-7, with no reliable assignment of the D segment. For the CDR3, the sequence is CASGLLRKSSYEQYF. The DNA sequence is TGTGCTAGTGGTTTGTTAAGAAAGAGTTCCTACGAGCAGTACTTC.